This T cell receptor beta chain derives from a study of cytotoxic CD8 clonotypes in ibrutinib-treated CLL. Study background: Partial responses numbered some 24 and complete responses 2; after a median around 72 months, roughly 14 stayed remitted and about twelve progressed. Response sampling took place at median roughly twelve months of treatment, range 6 to 36. Whole-study results and caveats: Clonality increased with ibrutinib response but returned toward baseline at progression. In comparison with age-matched healthy donors, baseline clonality was higher and tracked circulating CD8+ T-cell counts.

The protocol was immunoSEQ multiplex PCR, while the TCRdb copy is restricted to in-frame clones and leaves out a portion. The sample contains 53,000 or so clones, roughly 54% of which appear only once. Comment on this clone: Antigen specificity is unknown.

Germline-derived CDR1 and CDR2 are KGHSH and LQKENI. The CDR3 is 14 amino acids. Between the trimmed V and J ends, which lost 3 bases and 6 bases, there was a span of 15 bases. This receptor was obtained from a human donor with chronic lymphocytic leukemia. The V call is TRBV18, the J call TRBJ2-7; tentatively, D is TRBD2 (6 bases). The source was PBMCs, collected at disease progression, from a patient treated with ibrutinib. CDR3 in amino acids: CASSPVGGLFEQYF. The CDR3 coding sequence is TGTGCCAGCTCACCCGTCGGGGGACTGTTCGAGCAGTACTTC.